Below, 5 T cell receptor beta chains from the same sample are listed, as sequenced in a study of T cell repertoires in cytomegalovirus infection. In TCRdb, the reads were re-called with MiXCR into one record per CDR3 protein. Of roughly 760,000 distinct CDR3 sequences listed, less than 40% are singletons. The sample consisted of PBMCs. The receptors come from a human donor in good health (CMV status not recorded). Some clones in this sample may be carry-over from other donors' samples.

This clonotype occurred once. It is likely a read error, because the conserved phenylalanine at the end of the CDR3 is missing. J is TRBJ1-5 and V is TRBV19; 11 bases are shared with TRBD1. The CDR3 has 16 amino acids. The V segment lost 7 bases and the J segment 4 bases; nucleotides outside the gene matches: 9. The germline CDR1 and CDR2 sequences are LNHDA and SQIVND (reference sequence). This CDR3 reads CASTTQGQGGNQPQHC. Written as DNA, the CDR3 is TGTGCCAGTACCACCCAGGGACAGGGGGGGAATCAGCCCCAGCATTGT.

The chain links TRBV6-5 to TRBJ1-1; D not certain. V shed 4 bases and J shed 11 bases, with 17 bases lying between them. CDR3 length: 13 residues. Germline lookup yields CDR1 MNHEY and CDR2 SVGAGI. The CDR3 loop reads CASSSPAIGEAFF. Written as DNA, the CDR3 is TGTGCCAGCAGTTCCCCGGCCATCGGAGAGGCTTTCTTT.

Concerning this clonotype: A read error is likely, as this CDR3 ends without the conserved phenylalanine or tryptophan. The chain links TRBV28 to TRBJ2-3; no reliable D call. Germline V CDR1 and CDR2: MDHEN, SYDVKM. The germline V and J ends were trimmed by 2 bases and 4 bases, with 10 bases remaining between them. The CDR3 contains 14 residues. Here the CDR3 DNA reads TGTGCCAGCAGTTTAAATTCTTATGCAGATACGCAGTATTTG. This sequence encodes CASSLNSYADTQYL.

CDR3 sequence: CATNSGDRDGYTF. The CDR3 DNA sequence: TGTGCCACCAACTCCGGGGACAGGGATGGCTACACCTTC. The chain couples TRBV15 to TRBJ1-2, with TRBD1 matching 9 bases. J lost 6 bases, V lost 7 bases, and 6 bases had no gene match. The germline V gene has CDR1 LNHNV and CDR2 YYDKDF (reference sequence). The CDR3 is 13 amino acids.

The rearrangement joins TRBV28 to TRBJ1-6; D uncertain. Germline V gene data show CDR1 as MDHEN and CDR2 as SYDVKM. This CDR3 is built from 15 residues. V was pared by 7 bases and J by 9 bases, with 19 bases between. As DNA, the CDR3 is TGTGCCAGCACCTCTGGGTCCTTAGGCAGTTCACCCCTCCACTTT. This encodes CASTSGSLGSSPLHF.